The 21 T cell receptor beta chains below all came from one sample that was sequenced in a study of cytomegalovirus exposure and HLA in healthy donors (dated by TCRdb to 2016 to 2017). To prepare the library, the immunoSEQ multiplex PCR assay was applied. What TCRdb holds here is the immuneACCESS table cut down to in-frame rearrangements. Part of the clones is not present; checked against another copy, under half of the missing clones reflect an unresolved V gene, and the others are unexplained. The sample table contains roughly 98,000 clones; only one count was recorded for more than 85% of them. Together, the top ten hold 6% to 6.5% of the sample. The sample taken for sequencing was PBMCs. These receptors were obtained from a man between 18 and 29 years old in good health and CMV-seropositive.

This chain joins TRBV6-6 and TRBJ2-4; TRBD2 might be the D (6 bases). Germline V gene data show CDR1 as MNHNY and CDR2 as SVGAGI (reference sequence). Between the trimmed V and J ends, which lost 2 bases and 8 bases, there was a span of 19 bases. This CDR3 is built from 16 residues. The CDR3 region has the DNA TGTGCCAGCAGTTACCCGGGTGGAGGGCTGGAGCACATTCAGTACTTC. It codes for CASSYPGGGLEHIQYF.

CDR3 in amino acids: CASSSPRERQGGGYTF. DNA of the CDR3: TGTGCCAGCAGCTCGCCCAGGGAGAGACAGGGGGGTGGCTACACCTTC. The chain links TRBV7-2 to TRBJ1-2, with 9 bases lining up with TRBD1. The ends lost 4 bases at V and 7 bases at J; junction bases unmatched: 13. Germline V gene lookup returns CDR1 SGHTA and CDR2 FQGNSA. The CDR3 runs 16 residues.

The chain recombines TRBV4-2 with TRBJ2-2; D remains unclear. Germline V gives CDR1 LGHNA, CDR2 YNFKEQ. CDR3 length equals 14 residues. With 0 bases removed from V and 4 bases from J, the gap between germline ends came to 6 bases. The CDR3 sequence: CASSQETGTGELFF. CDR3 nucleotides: TGTGCCAGCAGCCAAGAAACGGGCACCGGGGAGCTGTTTTTT.

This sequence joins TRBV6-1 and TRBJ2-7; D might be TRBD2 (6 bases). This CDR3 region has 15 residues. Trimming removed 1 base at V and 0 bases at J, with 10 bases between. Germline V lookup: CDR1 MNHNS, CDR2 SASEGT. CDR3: CASSEEGGASYEQYF. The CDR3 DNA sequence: TGTGCCAGCAGTGAAGAGGGCGGGGCCTCCTACGAGCAGTACTTC.

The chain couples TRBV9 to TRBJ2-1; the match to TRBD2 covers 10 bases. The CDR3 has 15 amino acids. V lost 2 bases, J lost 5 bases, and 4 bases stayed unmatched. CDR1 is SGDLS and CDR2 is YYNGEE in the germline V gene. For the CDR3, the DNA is TGTGCCAGCAGCGTTGGACTAGCGGTAGACAATGAGCAGTTCTTC. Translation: CASSVGLAVDNEQFF. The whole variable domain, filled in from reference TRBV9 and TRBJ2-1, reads DSGVTQTPKHLITATGQRVTLRCSPRSGDLSVYWYQQSLDQGLQFLIQYYNGEERAKGNILERFSAQQFPDLHSELNLSSLELGDSALYFCASSVGLAVDNEQFFGPGTRLTVL.

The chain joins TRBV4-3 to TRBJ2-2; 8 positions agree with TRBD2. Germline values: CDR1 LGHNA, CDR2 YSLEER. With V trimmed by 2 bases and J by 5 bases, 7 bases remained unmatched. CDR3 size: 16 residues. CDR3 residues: CASSQWGRGGTGELFF. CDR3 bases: TGCGCCAGCAGCCAATGGGGACGGGGGGGGACCGGGGAGCTGTTTTTT.

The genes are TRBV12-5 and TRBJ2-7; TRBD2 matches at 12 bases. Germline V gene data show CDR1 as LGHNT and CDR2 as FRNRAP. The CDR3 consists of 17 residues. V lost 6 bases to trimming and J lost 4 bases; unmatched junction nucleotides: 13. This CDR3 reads CASGTGLAGTSLYEQYF. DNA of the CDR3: TGTGCTAGTGGAACCGGACTAGCGGGAACATCTCTTTACGAGCAGTACTTC. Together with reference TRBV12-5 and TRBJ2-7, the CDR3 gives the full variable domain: DARVTQTPRHKVTEMGQEVTMRCQPILGHNTVFWYRQTMMQGLELLAYFRNRAPLDDSGMPKDRFSAEMPDATLATLKIQPSEPRDSAVYFCASGTGLAGTSLYEQYFGPGTRLTVT.

CDR3 loop: CASSPLSASGNGEQFF. CDR3 bases: TGTGCCAGCTCACCACTTTCGGCTAGCGGGAATGGGGAGCAGTTCTTC. The chain carries TRBV18 and TRBJ2-1; 9 bases align to TRBD2. Germline values: CDR1 KGHSH, CDR2 LQKENI. CDR3 length: 16 residues. The V gene end was trimmed by 1 base and the J gene end by 10 bases; junction bases not matched to a gene: 11.

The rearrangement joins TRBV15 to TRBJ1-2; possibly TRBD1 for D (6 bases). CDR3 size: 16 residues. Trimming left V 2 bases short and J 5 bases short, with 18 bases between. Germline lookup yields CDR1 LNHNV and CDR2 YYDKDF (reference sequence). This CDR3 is CATSRRRDIQGYGYTF. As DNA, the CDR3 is TGTGCCACCAGCAGAAGAAGGGACATCCAAGGGTATGGCTACACCTTC. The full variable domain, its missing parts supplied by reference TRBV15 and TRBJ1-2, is DAMVIQNPRYQVTQFGKPVTLSCSQTLNHNVMYWYQQKSSQAPKLLFHYYDKDFNNEADTPDNFQSRRPNTSFCFLDIRSPGLGDTAMYLCATSRRRDIQGYGYTFGSGTRLTVV.

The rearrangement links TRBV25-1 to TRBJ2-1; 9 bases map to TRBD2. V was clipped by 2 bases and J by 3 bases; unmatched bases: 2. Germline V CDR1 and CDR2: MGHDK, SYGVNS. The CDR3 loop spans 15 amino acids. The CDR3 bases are TGTGCCAGCAGTGAACGACTAGCGGACTACAATGAGCAGTTCTTC. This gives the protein CASSERLADYNEQFF.

Here the CDR3 DNA reads TGTGCCAGCGCCTTGGGCGGCGGGAGGATCTACGAGCAGTACTTC. This encodes CASALGGGRIYEQYF. The J gene is TRBJ2-7, the V gene TRBV28, with 8 bases lining up with TRBD2. Per the germline V gene, CDR1 is MDHEN and CDR2 is SYDVKM. The CDR3 contains 15 residues. The J segment lost 3 bases and the V segment lost 8 bases, leaving 12 bases of the junction unmatched.

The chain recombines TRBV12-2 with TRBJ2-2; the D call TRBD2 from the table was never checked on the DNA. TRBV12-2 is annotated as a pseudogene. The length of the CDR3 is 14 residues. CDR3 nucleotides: TGTGCAAGTCGCCCCAACCCGGACACCGGGGAGCTGTTTTTT. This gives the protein CASRPNPDTGELFF.

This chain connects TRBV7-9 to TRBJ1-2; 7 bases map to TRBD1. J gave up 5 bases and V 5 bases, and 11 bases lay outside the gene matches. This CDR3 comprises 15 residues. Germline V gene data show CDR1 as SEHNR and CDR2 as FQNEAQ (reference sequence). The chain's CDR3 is CASSPEGGDRYGYTF. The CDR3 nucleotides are TGTGCCAGCAGCCCCGAAGGCGGGGACAGATATGGCTACACCTTC.

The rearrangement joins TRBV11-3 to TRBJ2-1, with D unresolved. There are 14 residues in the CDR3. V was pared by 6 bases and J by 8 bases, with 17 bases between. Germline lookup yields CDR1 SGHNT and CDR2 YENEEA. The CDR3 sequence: CASSFSNILDEQFF. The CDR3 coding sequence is TGTGCCAGCAGTTTTAGTAATATTTTAGATGAGCAGTTCTTC.

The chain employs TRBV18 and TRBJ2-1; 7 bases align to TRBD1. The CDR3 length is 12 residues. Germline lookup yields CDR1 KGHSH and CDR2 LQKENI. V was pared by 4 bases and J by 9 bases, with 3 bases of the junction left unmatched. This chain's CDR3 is CASSRQGSEQFF. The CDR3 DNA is TGTGCCAGCTCACGACAGGGTTCTGAGCAGTTCTTC.

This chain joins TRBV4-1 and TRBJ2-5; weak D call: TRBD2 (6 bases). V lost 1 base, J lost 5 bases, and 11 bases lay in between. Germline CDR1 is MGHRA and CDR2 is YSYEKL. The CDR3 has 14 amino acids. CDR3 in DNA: TGCGCCAGCAGCCAAGTTGAGCTAGCGGAGACCCAGTACTTC. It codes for CASSQVELAETQYF.

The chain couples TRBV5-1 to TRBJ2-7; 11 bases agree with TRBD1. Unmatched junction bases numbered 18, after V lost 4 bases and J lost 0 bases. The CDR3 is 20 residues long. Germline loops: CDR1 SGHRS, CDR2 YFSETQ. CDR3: CASSQSPGTGGSVSSYEQYF. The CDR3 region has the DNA TGCGCCAGCAGCCAGAGTCCCGGGACAGGGGGTTCCGTGAGCTCCTACGAGCAGTACTTC.

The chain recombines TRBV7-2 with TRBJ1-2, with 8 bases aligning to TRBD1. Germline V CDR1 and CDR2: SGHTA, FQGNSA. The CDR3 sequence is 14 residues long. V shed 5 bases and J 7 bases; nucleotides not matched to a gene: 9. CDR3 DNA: TGTGCCAGCAGCACAGCAGGGGGCGCCGGTGGCTACACCTTC. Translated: CASSTAGGAGGYTF.

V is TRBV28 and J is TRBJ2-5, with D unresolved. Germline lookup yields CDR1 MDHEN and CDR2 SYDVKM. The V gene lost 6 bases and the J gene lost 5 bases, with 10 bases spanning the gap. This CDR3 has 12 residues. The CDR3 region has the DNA TGTGCCAGCAGCGATGACGGGGAGACCCAGTACTTC. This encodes CASSDDGETQYF.

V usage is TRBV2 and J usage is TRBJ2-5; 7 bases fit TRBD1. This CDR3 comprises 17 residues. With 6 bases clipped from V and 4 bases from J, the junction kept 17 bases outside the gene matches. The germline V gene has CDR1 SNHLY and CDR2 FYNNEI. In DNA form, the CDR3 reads TGTGCCAGCAGAGGCGCCTACACCGGGACAGAAGTAGAGACCCAGTACTTC. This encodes CASRGAYTGTEVETQYF.

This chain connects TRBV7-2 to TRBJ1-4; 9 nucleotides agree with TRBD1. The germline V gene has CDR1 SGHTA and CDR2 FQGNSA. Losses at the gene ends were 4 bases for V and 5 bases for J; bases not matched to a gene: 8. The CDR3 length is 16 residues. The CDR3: CASSWTNTGGNEKLFF. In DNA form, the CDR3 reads TGTGCCAGCAGCTGGACCAATACAGGGGGCAATGAAAAACTGTTTTTT.